These T cell receptor beta chains were read from a single sample in a study of T cell changes during pregnancy in multiple sclerosis. Data came from immunoSEQ multiplex PCR; TCRdb stores just in-frame clones and leaves some out. Here the sample spans about 50,000 clones, roughly nine tenths being singletons. The source was CD4+ T cells from peripheral blood mononuclear cells, collected after pregnancy. Every receptor here comes from a female donor with multiple sclerosis, enrolled in a pregnancy study. Both conserved end residues are part of each CDR3. A D gene is named only where the DNA matches it firmly. The size entry is marked missing in some rows and otherwise reads once, few, many or a size class.

length	V	size	D	J	DNA	CDR3
14	TRBV27	NA	TRBD1	TRBJ1-1	TGTGCCAGCCGCTTACATTTTCAGGGGGCTGAAGCTTTCTTT	CASRLHFQGAEAFF
15	TRBV5-1	NA	TRBD1	TRBJ2-5	TGCGCCAGCAGCTCCCTGGGACAGAAGCAAGAGACCCAGTACTTC	CASSSLGQKQETQYF
13	TRBV7-3	NA	NA	TRBJ1-1	TGTGCCAGCAGCTCCTCAGGGAACACTGAAGCTTTCTTT	CASSSSGNTEAFF
15	TRBV9	NA	TRBD1	TRBJ2-1	TGTGCCAGCAGCCCCGGGGACAGGGCCCTCAATGAGCAGTTCTTC	CASSPGDRALNEQFF
13	TRBV28	once	NA	TRBJ1-2	TGTGCCAGCACCCCGGGAAATAACTATGGCTACACCTTC	CASTPGNNYGYTF
14	TRBV6-4	NA	NA	TRBJ1-2	TGTGCCAGCAGTGAAGCGTTGGCGAACTATGGCTACACCTTC	CASSEALANYGYTF
12	TRBV29-1	NA	NA	TRBJ2-5	TGCAGCGTTGACGCGGTACGAGGGACCCAGTACTTC	CSVDAVRGTQYF
15	TRBV6-1	once	NA	TRBJ1-1	TGTGCCAGCAGTGTGGGCGCAACCCTGAACACTGAAGCTTTCTTT	CASSVGATLNTEAFF
14	TRBV5-1	NA	NA	TRBJ1-1	TGCGCCAGCAGGGTATTGACAGGCCACACTGAAGCTTTCTTT	CASRVLTGHTEAFF
13	TRBV18	NA	NA	TRBJ2-2	TGTGCCAGCTCACCCCAAAACAGGGGGGAGCTGTTTTTT	CASSPQNRGELFF
18	TRBV4-1	NA	NA	TRBJ2-1	TGCGCCAGCAGCCAAGAGGGGGCAGGGGCGAGCTCCTACAATGAGCAGTTCTTC	CASSQEGAGASSYNEQFF
20	TRBV4-3	NA	TRBD2	TRBJ2-2	TGCGCCAGCAGCCAAGATTATAGACTAGCGGGAGGGCTTAGCGCCGGGGAGCTGTTTTTT	CASSQDYRLAGGLSAGELFF
16	TRBV4-1	NA	TRBD2	TRBJ2-3	TGCGCCAGCAGCCAAGTGGGAGCGGGAAGCACAGATACGCAGTATTTT	CASSQVGAGSTDTQYF
14	TRBV10-1	NA	TRBD2	TRBJ2-2	TGCGCCACTCCTGGGTGGGCGGGAGAAGGGGAGCTGTTTTTT	CATPGWAGEGELFF
13	TRBV7-7	NA	NA	TRBJ2-3	TGTGCCAGCAGCTGGGACTCCACAGATACGCAGTATTTT	CASSWDSTDTQYF
17	TRBV30	NA	NA	TRBJ2-1	TGTGCCTGGAGTGTACTCCAGGGCAGGGGTTCTTACAATGAGCAGTTCTTC	CAWSVLQGRGSYNEQFF
14	TRBV30	NA	TRBD1	TRBJ1-2	TGTGCCTGGTTAGGGGACAGAGATAACTATGGCTACACCTTC	CAWLGDRDNYGYTF
14	TRBV28	NA	NA	TRBJ2-1	TGTGCCAGCAGTTTATTGACGGGGGAGGCTGAGCAGTTCTTC	CASSLLTGEAEQFF
13	TRBV2	NA	NA	TRBJ1-5	TGTGCCAGCAGTGATAACAGGGCTCAGCCCCAGCATTTT	CASSDNRAQPQHF
15	TRBV19	NA	TRBD2	TRBJ2-1	TGTGCCAGTAAGGCTAGCGGGAGCTCCTACAATGAGCAGTTCTTC	CASKASGSSYNEQFF